The source of this TCR beta chain is a study of blood T cell repertoires in COVID-19. Individuals aged about 18 to 90 years were recruited from 20 to 25 US areas. The study assigned cohorts using participant-reported clinical history. The CDR3 extends over 15 amino acids. Losses at the gene ends were 2 bases for V and 4 bases for J; bases not matched to a gene: 4. The germline V gene has CDR1 MNHNY and CDR2 SVGAGI (reference sequence). Profiled with immunoSEQ multiplex PCR; TCRdb holds only in-frame clones, not every one. The sample consists of under 300,000 clones, around four fifths of them appearing once.

The sequenced sample was PBMCs or T cells enriched from blood (not recorded which). This sequence was found in a man aged 35 to 55 who had recovered from COVID-19. The rearrangement uses TRBV6-6 and TRBJ2-1, with 8 bases fitting TRBD1. This CDR3 is CASSYPRDRYNEQFF. The CDR3 DNA follows: TGTGCCAGCAGTTACCCGCGGGACAGGTACAATGAGCAGTTCTTC.